This TCR beta chain was sequenced for a study of cytomegalovirus exposure and HLA in healthy donors. 60 Vbeta and 13 Jbeta primers were used in PCR. In the authors' methods: Counted up in a later analysis, unique TCR beta chains came to about 80 million, with around 11 million shared. TCRdb's table, derived via immunoSEQ multiplex PCR, lists solely in-frame clones and lacks some. Clonal size and the V and J genes are those of that table, whereas D and trimming came from the DNA. The sample includes 180,000 or so clones, around 80% of them seen just once. This clone was picked up a small number of times. What was sequenced was PBMCs. The sequence derives from a woman aged 25 to 39 in good health and CMV-seropositive.

CDR3 sequence reads: CASSRGHSEQFF. CDR3 in DNA: TGTGCCAGCAGCCGCGGGCATAGCGAGCAGTTCTTC. The chain uses TRBV9 and TRBJ2-1; a possible D gene is TRBD2 (5 bases). Trimming took off 4 bases at V and 10 bases at J, with 12 bases between the two ends. Germline CDR1 SGDLS, CDR2 YYNGEE. CDR3 length equals 12 residues. Full variable domain (missing parts from reference TRBV9 and TRBJ2-1): DSGVTQTPKHLITATGQRVTLRCSPRSGDLSVYWYQQSLDQGLQFLIQYYNGEERAKGNILERFSAQQFPDLHSELNLSSLELGDSALYFCASSRGHSEQFFGPGTRLTVL.